This TCR beta chain is drawn from a study of T cell responses to AZD1222 COVID-19 vaccine. Study results and caveats: Baseline seropositivity characterized only a handful of AZD1222 recipients.

The CDR3 loop spans 13 amino acids. Germline CDR1 reads SEHNR; CDR2 reads FQNEAQ (reference sequence). V dropped 5 bases and J dropped 4 bases, with 8 bases sitting between them. About this clone: Its antigen is still unknown.

The data were produced by immunoSEQ multiplex PCR, yet TCRdb's version contains in-frame clones alone and is incomplete. The repertoire holds fewer than 120,000 clones, with 88% as singletons. This TCR came from an adult in good health. V usage is TRBV7-9 and J usage is TRBJ1-4, with a possible D match to TRBD1 (6 bases). The sequenced sample was peripheral blood, obtained on day 0 of AZD1222 vaccination. This CDR3 reads CASSGQINEKLFF. Here the CDR3 DNA reads TGTGCCAGCAGCGGACAGATTAATGAAAAACTGTTTTTT.